The clone carrying this T cell receptor beta chain was found once. Its antigen is still unknown. These data belong to a study of long-term antiretroviral therapy in people with HIV. Broader study findings: Regardless of time point, clones expanded before ART dominated the repertoire.

The V gene lost 8 bases and the J gene lost 7 bases, with 24 bases spanning the gap. The CDR3 is 14 residues long. Germline V gene data show CDR1 as GTSNPN and CDR2 as SVGIG (reference sequence). PBMC samples from each donor numbered at least one pre-ART and at least two post-ART. Every specimen provided 1-10 million cryopreserved PBMC before DNA extraction took place. Runs used v3.0 of the immunoSEQ assay and were done at survey level. A target of roughly 35,000-50,000 T-cell genomes per sample was set for sequencing. The protocol was immunoSEQ multiplex PCR, while the TCRdb copy is restricted to in-frame clones and leaves out a portion. Counted here are 20,000 to 25,000 clones, roughly 76% occurring once; the ten biggest clones make up 9.5% to 15%.

The receptor was isolated from a woman in her thirties or forties with HIV. The chain has TRBV30 and TRBJ2-7, with D possibly being TRBD1 or TRBD2 (5 bases each). The specimen comprised unsorted PBMCs, sampled around 1.8 years before starting antiretroviral therapy. The CDR3 DNA reads TGTGCCGGGTCTTCGGGGCAGACCCGAACGGAGCAGTACTTC. This translates into CAGSSGQTRTEQYF.